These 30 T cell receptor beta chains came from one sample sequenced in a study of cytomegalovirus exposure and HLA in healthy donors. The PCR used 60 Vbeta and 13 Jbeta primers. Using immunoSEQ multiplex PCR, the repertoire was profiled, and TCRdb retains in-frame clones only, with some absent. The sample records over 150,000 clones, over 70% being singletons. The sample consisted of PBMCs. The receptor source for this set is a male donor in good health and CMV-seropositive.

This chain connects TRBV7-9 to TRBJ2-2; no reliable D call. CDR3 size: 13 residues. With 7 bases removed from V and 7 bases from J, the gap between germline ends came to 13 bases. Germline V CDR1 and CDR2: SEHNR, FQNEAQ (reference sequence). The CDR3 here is CASTLIGGGELFF. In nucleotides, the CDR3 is TGTGCCAGCACCCTTATCGGTGGCGGGGAGCTGTTTTTT.

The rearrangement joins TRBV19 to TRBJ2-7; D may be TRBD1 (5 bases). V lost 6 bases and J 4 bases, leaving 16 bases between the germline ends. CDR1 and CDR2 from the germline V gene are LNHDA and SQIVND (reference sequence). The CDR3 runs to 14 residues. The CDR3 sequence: CASSTGQGTYEQYF. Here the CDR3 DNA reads TGTGCCAGTAGCACCGGTCAGGGAACGTACGAGCAGTACTTC.

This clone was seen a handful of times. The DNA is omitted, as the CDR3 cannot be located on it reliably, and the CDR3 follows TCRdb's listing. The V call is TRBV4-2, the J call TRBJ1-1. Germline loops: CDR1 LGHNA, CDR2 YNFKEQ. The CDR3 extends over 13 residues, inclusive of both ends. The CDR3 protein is CASSQDFGGGSFF.

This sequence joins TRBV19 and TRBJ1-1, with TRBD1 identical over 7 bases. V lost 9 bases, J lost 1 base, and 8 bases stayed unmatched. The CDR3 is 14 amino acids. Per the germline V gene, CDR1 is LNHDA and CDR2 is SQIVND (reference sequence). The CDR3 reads CASDRVRGNTEAFF. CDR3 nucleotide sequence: TGTGCCAGCGACAGGGTCAGGGGGAACACTGAAGCTTTCTTT.

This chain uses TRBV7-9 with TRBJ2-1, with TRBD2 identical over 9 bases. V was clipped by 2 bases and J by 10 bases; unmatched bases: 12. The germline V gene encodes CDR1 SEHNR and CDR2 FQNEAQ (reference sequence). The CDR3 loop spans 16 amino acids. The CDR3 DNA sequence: TGTGCCAGCAGCTTAATCTCTAGCGGGGAGCCCGCAGAGCAGTTCTTC. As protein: CASSLISSGEPAEQFF.

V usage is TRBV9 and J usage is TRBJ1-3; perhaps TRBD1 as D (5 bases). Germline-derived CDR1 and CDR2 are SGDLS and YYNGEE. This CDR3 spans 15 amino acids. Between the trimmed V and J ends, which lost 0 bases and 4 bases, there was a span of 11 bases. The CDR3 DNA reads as TGTGCCAGCAGCGTAGCAGGGACTCCCGGAAACACCATATATTTT. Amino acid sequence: CASSVAGTPGNTIYF.

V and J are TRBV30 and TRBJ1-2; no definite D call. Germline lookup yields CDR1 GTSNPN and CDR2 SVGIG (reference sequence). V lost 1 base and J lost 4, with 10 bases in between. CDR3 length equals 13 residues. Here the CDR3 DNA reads TGTGCCTGGAGTGAGGGAGGACCCTATGGCTACACCTTC. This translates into CAWSEGGPYGYTF.

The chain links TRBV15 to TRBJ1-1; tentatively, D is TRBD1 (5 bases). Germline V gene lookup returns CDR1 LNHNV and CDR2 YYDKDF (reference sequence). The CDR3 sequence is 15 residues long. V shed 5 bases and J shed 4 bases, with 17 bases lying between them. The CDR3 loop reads CATSPVGGLGTEAFF. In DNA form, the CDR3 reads TGTGCCACCAGCCCCGTGGGGGGACTGGGCACTGAAGCTTTCTTT.

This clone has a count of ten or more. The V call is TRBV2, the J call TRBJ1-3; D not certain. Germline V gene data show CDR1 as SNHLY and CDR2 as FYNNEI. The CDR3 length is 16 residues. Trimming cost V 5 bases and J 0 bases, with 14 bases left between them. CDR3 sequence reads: CASSRTSGGSGNTIYF. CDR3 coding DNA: TGTGCCAGCAGTAGGACTAGTGGCGGCTCTGGAAACACCATATATTTT.

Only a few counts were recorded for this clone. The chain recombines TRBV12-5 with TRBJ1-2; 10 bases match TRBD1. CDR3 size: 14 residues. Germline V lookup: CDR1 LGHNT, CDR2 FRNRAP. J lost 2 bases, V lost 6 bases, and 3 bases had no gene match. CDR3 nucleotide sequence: TGTGCTAGTGGGCGACAGGGGGCGAACTATGGCTACACCTTC. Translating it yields CASGRQGANYGYTF.

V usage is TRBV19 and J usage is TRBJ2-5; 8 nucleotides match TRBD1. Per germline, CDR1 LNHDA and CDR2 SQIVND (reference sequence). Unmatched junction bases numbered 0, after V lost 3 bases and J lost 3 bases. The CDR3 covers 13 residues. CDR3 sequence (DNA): TGTGCCAGTAGTATGGGACAGGAAGAGACCCAGTACTTC. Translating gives CASSMGQEETQYF.

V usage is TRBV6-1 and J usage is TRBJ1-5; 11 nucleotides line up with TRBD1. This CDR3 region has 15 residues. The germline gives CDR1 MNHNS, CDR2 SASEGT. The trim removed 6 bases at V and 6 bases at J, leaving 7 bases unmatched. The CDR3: CASSVGTGGGQPQHF. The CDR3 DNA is TGTGCCAGCAGCGTAGGGACAGGGGGTGGTCAGCCCCAGCATTTT.

CDR3: CASRGLEGYGYTF. Here the CDR3 DNA reads TGTGCCAGCAGGGGATTGGAGGGGTATGGCTACACCTTC. This sequence joins TRBV27 and TRBJ1-2, with D maybe TRBD1 (5 bases). The V gene lost 6 bases and the J gene lost 5 bases, with 13 bases spanning the gap. Germline V gene data show CDR1 as MNHEY and CDR2 as SMNVEV (reference sequence). This CDR3 has 13 amino acids.

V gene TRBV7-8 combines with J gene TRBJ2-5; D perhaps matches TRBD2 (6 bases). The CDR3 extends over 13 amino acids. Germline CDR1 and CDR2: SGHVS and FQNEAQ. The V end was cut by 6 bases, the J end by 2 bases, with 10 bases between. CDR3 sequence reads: CASRAGIQETQYF. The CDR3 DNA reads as TGTGCCAGCAGGGCGGGGATTCAAGAGACCCAGTACTTC.

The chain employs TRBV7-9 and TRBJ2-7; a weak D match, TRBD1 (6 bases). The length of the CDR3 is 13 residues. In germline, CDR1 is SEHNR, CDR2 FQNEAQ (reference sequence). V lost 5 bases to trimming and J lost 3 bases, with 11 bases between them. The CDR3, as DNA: TGTGCCAGCAGCCCGGACAGTCTCTACGAGCAGTACTTC. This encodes CASSPDSLYEQYF.

In nucleotides, the CDR3 is TGTGCCAGCAGTGACGGCGGGGGGGCCGGGGAGCTGTTTTTT. Protein product: CASSDGGGAGELFF. The gene calls are TRBV6-4 and TRBJ2-2; the match to TRBD2 covers 9 bases. Germline V gene data show CDR1 as MRHNA and CDR2 as SNTAGT. CDR3 length: 14 residues. V shed 2 bases and J 6 bases; nucleotides not matched to a gene: 1.

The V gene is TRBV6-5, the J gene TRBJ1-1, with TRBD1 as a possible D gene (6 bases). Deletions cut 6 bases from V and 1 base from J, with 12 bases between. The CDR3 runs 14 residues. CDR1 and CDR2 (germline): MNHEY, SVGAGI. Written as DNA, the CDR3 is TGTGCCAGCAGGGCCGACAGGAGGAACACTGAAGCTTTCTTT. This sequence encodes CASRADRRNTEAFF.

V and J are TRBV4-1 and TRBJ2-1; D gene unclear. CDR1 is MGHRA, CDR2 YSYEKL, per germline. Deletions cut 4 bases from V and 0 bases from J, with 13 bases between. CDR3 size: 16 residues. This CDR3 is CASSPLASSSYNEQFF. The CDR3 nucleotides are TGCGCCAGCAGCCCGTTAGCCTCGAGCTCCTACAATGAGCAGTTCTTC.

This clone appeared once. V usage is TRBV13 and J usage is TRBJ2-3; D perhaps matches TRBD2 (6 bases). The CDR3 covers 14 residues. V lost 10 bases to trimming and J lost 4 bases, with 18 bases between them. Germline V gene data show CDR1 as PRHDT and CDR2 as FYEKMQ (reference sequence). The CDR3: CATTGDVAADTQYF. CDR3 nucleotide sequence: TGTGCCACCACGGGGGACGTGGCGGCAGATACGCAGTATTTT. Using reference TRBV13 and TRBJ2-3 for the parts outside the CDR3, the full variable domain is AAGVIQSPRHLIKEKRETATLKCYPIPRHDTVYWYQQGPGQDPQFLISFYEKMQSDKGSIPDRFSAQQFSDYHSELNMSSLELGDSALYFCATTGDVAADTQYFGPGTRLTVL.

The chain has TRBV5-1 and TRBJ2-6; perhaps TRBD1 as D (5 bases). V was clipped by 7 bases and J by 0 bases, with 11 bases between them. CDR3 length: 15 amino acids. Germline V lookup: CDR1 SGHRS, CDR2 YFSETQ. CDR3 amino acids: CASGDSSSGANVLTF. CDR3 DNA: TGCGCCAGCGGTGACAGTTCCTCTGGGGCCAACGTCCTGACTTTC.

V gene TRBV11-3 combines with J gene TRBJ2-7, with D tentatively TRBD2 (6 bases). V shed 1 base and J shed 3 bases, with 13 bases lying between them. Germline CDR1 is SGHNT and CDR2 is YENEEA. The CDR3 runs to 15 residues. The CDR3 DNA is TGTGCCAGCAGCTTAGGCCCTAGCGCAAGCTACGAGCAGTACTTC. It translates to CASSLGPSASYEQYF.

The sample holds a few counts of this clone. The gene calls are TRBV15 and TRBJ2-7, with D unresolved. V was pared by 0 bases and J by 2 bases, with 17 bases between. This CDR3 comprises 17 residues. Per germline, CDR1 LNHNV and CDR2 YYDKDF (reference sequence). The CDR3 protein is CATSRDRSSINPYEQYF. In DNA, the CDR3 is TGTGCCACCAGCAGAGATAGATCCTCGATCAACCCCTACGAGCAGTACTTC.

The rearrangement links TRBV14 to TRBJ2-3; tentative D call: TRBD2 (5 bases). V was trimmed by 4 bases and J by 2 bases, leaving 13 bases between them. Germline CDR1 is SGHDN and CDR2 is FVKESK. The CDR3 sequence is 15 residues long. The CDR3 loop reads CASSPRTRLTDTQYF. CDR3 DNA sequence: TGTGCCAGCAGCCCCCGGACTCGCCTCACAGATACGCAGTATTTT.

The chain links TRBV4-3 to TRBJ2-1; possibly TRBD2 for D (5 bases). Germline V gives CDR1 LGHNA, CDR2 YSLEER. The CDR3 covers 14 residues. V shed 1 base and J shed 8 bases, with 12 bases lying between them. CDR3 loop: CASSQGRGEDEQFF. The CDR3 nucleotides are TGCGCCAGCAGCCAAGGTCGGGGAGAGGATGAGCAGTTCTTC.

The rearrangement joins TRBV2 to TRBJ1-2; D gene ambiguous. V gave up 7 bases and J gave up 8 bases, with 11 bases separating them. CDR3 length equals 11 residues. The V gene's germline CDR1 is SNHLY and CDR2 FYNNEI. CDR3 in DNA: TGTGCCAGCACTTTCCAGTACGGCTACACCTTC. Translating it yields CASTFQYGYTF.

The CDR3 loop is CASSFQGGVGEKLFF. Here the CDR3 DNA reads TGTGCCAGCAGCTTCCAGGGTGGGGTTGGAGAAAAACTGTTTTTT. V gene TRBV7-2 combines with J gene TRBJ1-4; weak D call: TRBD1 (5 bases). Germline V gene data show CDR1 as SGHTA and CDR2 as FQGNSA. The CDR3 has 15 amino acids. V lost 3 bases and J 8 bases, leaving 16 bases between the germline ends.

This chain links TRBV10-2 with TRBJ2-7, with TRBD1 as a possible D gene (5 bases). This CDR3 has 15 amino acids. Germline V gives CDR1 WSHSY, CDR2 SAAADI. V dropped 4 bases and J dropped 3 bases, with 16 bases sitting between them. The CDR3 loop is CASSAAPQGHYEQYF. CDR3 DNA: TGCGCCAGCAGTGCCGCCCCCCAGGGTCACTACGAGCAGTACTTC.

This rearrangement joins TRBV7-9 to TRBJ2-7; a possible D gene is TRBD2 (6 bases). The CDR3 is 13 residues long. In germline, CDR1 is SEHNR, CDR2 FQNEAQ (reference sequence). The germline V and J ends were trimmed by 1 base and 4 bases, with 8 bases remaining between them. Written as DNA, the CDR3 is TGTGCCAGCAGCTTAGAGGAGGGTTACGAGCAGTACTTC. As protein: CASSLEEGYEQYF.

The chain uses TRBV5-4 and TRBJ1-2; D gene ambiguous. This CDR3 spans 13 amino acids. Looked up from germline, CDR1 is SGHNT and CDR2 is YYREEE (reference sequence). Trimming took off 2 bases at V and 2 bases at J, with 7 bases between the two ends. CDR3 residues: CASSFTPNYGYTF. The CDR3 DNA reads TGTGCCAGCAGCTTTACACCAAACTATGGCTACACCTTC.

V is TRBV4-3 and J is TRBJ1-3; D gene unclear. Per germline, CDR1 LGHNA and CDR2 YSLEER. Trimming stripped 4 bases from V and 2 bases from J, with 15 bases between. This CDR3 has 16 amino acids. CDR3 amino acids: CASSPVGGPPGNTIYF. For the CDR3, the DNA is TGCGCCAGCAGCCCCGTGGGCGGGCCCCCTGGAAACACCATATATTTT.